A single sample gave rise to the 9 T cell receptor beta chains below, sequenced in a study of Ad26.COV2.S vaccination and SARS-CoV-2 variants (dated by TCRdb to the early 2020s). Reading the label with the study, this specimen's treatment or condition is: around 19 received Ad26.COV2.S at low or high dose, single or two shots; several received placebo; per-sample allocation not given. Repertoires of vaccine and placebo recipients were sequenced from samples taken on day 63 after the first injection. Library creation used the immunoSEQ multiplex PCR assay. What TCRdb holds here is the immuneACCESS table cut down to in-frame rearrangements. Part of the clones is not present; checked against another copy, under half of the missing clones reflect an unresolved V gene, and the others are unexplained. The sample table lists roughly 680,000 clones, roughly 90% of them with a count of one. 1.5% of the sample is taken by the ten largest.

The source was peripheral blood, collected in a trial of Ad26.COV2.S vaccine versus placebo. The source is a person aged 18-65 years who received the Ad26.COV2.S COVID-19 vaccine or a placebo.

The chain joins TRBV30 to TRBJ1-4; possible D gene TRBD1, 5 bases. The CDR3 sequence is 12 residues long. CDR1 and CDR2 (germline): GTSNPN, SVGIG (reference sequence). The V gene lost 7 bases and the J gene lost 14 bases, with 20 bases spanning the gap. Written as DNA, the CDR3 is TGTGCCTACAGGCCCTCGTGGATGGGGCTGTTTTTT. It encodes CAYRPSWMGLFF.

This clone was seen only once. The chain has TRBV9 and TRBJ1-2, with a tentative D call TRBD1 (6 bases). V lost 3 bases and J lost 7, with 13 bases in between. The germline gives CDR1 SGDLS, CDR2 YYNGEE. The CDR3 sequence is 13 residues long. The chain's CDR3 is CASSAQGSAGYTF. The CDR3 DNA sequence: TGTGCCAGCAGCGCCCAGGGGTCGGCTGGCTACACCTTC.

The J gene is TRBJ2-1, the V gene TRBV18; D is undetermined. V lost 5 bases and J 5 bases, leaving 4 bases between the germline ends. This CDR3 spans 11 amino acids. Germline V CDR1 and CDR2: KGHSH, LQKENI. The CDR3 is CASSYDNEQFF. The DNA of the CDR3 is TGTGCCAGCTCATATGACAATGAGCAGTTCTTC.

This clone has ten or more counts. The rearrangement links TRBV6-4 to TRBJ2-1, with 12 positions matching TRBD2. J was trimmed by 7 bases and V by 5 bases; bases with no gene match: 9. CDR3 length equals 16 residues. Looked up from germline, CDR1 is MRHNA and CDR2 is SNTAGT. The CDR3 coding sequence is TGTGCCAGCAGTATGCAACTAGCGGGAGGCGGAAATGAGCAGTTCTTC. Translating gives CASSMQLAGGGNEQFF.

The chain carries TRBV6-6 and TRBJ1-1; perhaps TRBD1 as D (5 bases). The V end was cut by 10 bases, the J end by 1 base, with 19 bases between. The length of the CDR3 is 15 residues. The germline gives CDR1 MNHNY, CDR2 SVGAGI (reference sequence). CDR3 DNA sequence: TGTGCCACTACCCCAAGGGGTAAAGCGAACACTGAAGCTTTCTTT. Its translation: CATTPRGKANTEAFF.

This clone appeared a single time. The chain uses TRBV2 and TRBJ1-4; D perhaps matches TRBD1 (5 bases). The CDR3 spans 14 residues. Germline V gene data show CDR1 as SNHLY and CDR2 as FYNNEI. V dropped 7 bases and J dropped 0 bases, with 9 bases sitting between them. Here the CDR3 reads CASTQATTNEKLFF. CDR3 bases: TGTGCCAGCACACAGGCCACAACTAATGAAAAACTGTTTTTT. The full variable domain, rest sourced from reference TRBV2 and TRBJ1-4, is EPEVTQTPSHQVTQMGQEVILRCVPISNHLYFYWYRQILGQKVEFLVSFYNNEISEKSEIFDDQFSVERPDGSNFTLKIRSTKLEDSAMYFCASTQATTNEKLFFGSGTQLSVL.

The V call is TRBV5-1, the J call TRBJ2-2; possibly TRBD2 for D (6 bases). The CDR3 length is 14 residues. CDR1 and CDR2 (germline): SGHRS, YFSETQ. V gave up 3 bases and J gave up 5 bases, with 11 bases separating them. CDR3 nucleotides: TGCGCCAGCAGCTGGAGGGCAGGGACCGGGGAGCTGTTTTTT. Its translation: CASSWRAGTGELFF. Looking up the rest from reference TRBV5-1 and TRBJ2-2 gives the full variable domain: KAGVTQTPRYLIKTRGQQVTLSCSPISGHRSVSWYQQTPGQGLQFLFEYFSETQRNKGNFPGRFSGRQFSNSRSEMNVSTLELGDSALYLCASSWRAGTGELFFGEGSRLTVL.

This rearrangement joins TRBV10-1 to TRBJ2-2, with D hard to call. V was clipped by 6 bases and J by 4 bases, with 12 bases between them. This CDR3 region has 14 residues. Germline V gene sequence: CDR1 WNHNN, CDR2 SYGVQD (reference sequence). The CDR3 protein is CASSSDVSTGELFF. For the CDR3, the DNA is TGCGCCAGCAGCTCGGACGTAAGCACCGGGGAGCTGTTTTTT.

The chain uses TRBV19 and TRBJ1-1, with TRBD1 matching 7 bases. Germline values: CDR1 LNHDA, CDR2 SQIVND (reference sequence). The CDR3 covers 15 residues. V trimming: 3 bases; J trimming: 1 base; junction bases outside the gene matches: 5. CDR3 coding DNA: TGTGCCAGTAGTATCAGAGGGGGCCGGAACACTGAAGCTTTCTTT. It specifies CASSIRGGRNTEAFF.